Presented here are 5 T cell receptor beta chains from one specimen sequenced in a study of immune evolution from preneoplasia to lung adenocarcinoma. Method: immunoSEQ multiplex PCR; TCRdb's copy keeps in-frame clones and lacks some. The sample lists 6,000 to 6,500 clones; over 80% were seen once. Sequenced material: FFPE lung adenocarcinoma in situ tissue. These receptors originate from an older donor with lung adenocarcinoma.

V usage is TRBV11-3 and J usage is TRBJ2-7, with 9 positions matching TRBD1. Looked up from germline, CDR1 is SGHNT and CDR2 is YENEEA. CDR3 length: 16 residues. J gave up 6 bases and V 2 bases, and 11 bases lay outside the gene matches. The CDR3 sequence is CASSLLDGTGSGEQYF. The CDR3 DNA reads TGTGCCAGCAGCTTATTGGACGGGACAGGGTCTGGCGAGCAGTACTTC.

V gene TRBV2 combines with J gene TRBJ2-2, with D possibly TRBD2 on 5 matching bases. Germline V gene sequence: CDR1 SNHLY, CDR2 FYNNEI. V gave up 7 bases and J gave up 1 base, with 10 bases separating them. The CDR3 is made up of 14 amino acids. CDR3: CASTGFMNTGELFF. In DNA form, the CDR3 reads TGTGCCAGCACGGGATTTATGAACACCGGGGAGCTGTTTTTT.

V is TRBV30 and J is TRBJ2-7, with 9 nucleotides matching TRBD1. The CDR3 spans 13 residues. V was pared by 4 bases and J by 5 bases, with 6 bases of the junction left unmatched. Germline CDR1 is GTSNPN and CDR2 is SVGIG (reference sequence). CDR3 in DNA: TGTGCCTGGAAACAGGGGGCGTATCACGAGCAGTACTTC. Amino acids: CAWKQGAYHEQYF.

In regard to this clone: No DNA is shown, since the ends of the CDR3 on it are uncertain; the CDR3 is the one TCRdb lists. The chain links TRBV5-1 to TRBJ2-7. Germline V gives CDR1 SGHRS, CDR2 YFSETQ. Termini included, the CDR3 measures 13 amino acids. This chain's CDR3 is CASSFGSGTRGRF.

V and J are TRBV30 and TRBJ1-6, with D hard to call. Germline V CDR1 and CDR2: GTSNPN, SVGIG (reference sequence). This CDR3 contains 13 residues. V lost 4 bases and J 8 bases, leaving 12 bases between the germline ends. As DNA, the CDR3 is TGTGCCTGGAAGGGCTCGGGCTATTCACCCCTCCACTTT. Its translation is CAWKGSGYSPLHF. Combining the CDR3 with reference TRBV30 and TRBJ1-6 gives the whole variable domain SQTIHQWPATLVQPVGSPLSLECTVEGTSNPNLYWYRQAAGRGLQLLFYSVGIGQISSEVPQNLSASRPQDRQFILSSKKLLLSDSGFYLCAWKGSGYSPLHFGNGTRLTVT.